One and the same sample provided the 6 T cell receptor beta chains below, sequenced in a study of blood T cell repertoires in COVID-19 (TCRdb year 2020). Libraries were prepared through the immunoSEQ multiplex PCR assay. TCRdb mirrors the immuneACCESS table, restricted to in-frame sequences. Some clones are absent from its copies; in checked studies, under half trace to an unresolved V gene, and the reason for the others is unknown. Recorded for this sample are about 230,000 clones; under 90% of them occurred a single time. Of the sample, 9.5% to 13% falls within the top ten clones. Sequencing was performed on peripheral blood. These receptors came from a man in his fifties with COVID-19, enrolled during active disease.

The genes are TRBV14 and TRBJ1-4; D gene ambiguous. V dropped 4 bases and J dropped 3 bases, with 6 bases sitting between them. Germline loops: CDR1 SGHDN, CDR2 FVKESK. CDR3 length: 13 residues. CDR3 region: CASSRQANEKLFF. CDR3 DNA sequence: TGTGCCAGCAGCCGCCAGGCTAATGAAAAACTGTTTTTT.

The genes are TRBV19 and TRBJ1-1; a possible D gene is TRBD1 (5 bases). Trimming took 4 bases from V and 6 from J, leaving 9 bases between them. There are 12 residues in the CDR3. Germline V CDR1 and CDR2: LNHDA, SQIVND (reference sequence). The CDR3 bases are TGTGCCAGTAGTACGGCGGGGGCTGAAGCTTTCTTT. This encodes CASSTAGAEAFF. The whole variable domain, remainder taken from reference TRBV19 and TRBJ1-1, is DGGITQSPKYLFRKEGQNVTLSCEQNLNHDAMYWYRQDPGQGLRLIYYSQIVNDFQKGDIAEGYSVSREKKESFPLTVTSAQKNPTAFYLCASSTAGAEAFFGQGTRLTVV.

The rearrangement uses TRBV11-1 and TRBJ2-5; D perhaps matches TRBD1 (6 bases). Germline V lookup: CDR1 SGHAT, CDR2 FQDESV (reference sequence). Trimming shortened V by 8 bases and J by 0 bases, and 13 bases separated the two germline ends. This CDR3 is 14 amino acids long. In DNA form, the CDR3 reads TGTGCCAGCGCCCAGACAGGAGACCAAGAGACCCAGTACTTC. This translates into CASAQTGDQETQYF.

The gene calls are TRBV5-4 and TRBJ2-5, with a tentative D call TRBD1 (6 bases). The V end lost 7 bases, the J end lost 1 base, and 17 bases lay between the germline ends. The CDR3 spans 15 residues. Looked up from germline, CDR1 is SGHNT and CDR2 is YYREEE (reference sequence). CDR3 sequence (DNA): TGTGCCAGCTCAACGGCACAGGGCCCCCAAGAGACCCAGTACTTC. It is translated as CASSTAQGPQETQYF.

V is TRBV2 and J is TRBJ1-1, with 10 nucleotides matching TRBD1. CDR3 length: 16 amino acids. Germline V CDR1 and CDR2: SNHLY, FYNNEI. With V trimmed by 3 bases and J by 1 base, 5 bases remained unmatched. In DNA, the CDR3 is TGTGCCAGCAGTGAGGGACAGGGGTTTGGGAACACTGAAGCTTTCTTT. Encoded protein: CASSEGQGFGNTEAFF.

CDR3 bases: TGTGCCAGCAGCGTAGCTCCGAGAGCTAACTATGGCTACACCTTC. It encodes CASSVAPRANYGYTF. This chain uses TRBV9 with TRBJ1-2; the D is unclear. The germline V gene encodes CDR1 SGDLS and CDR2 YYNGEE. V lost 0 bases to trimming and J lost 0 bases, with 9 bases between them. There are 15 residues in the CDR3.